The clone carrying this TCR beta chain was observed at least ten times. The data are from a study of metastatic and nonmetastatic thyroid tumors. Losses at the gene ends were 5 bases for V and 6 bases for J; bases not matched to a gene: 7. CDR3 length equals 14 residues. Germline V lookup: CDR1 MNHNS, CDR2 SASEGT. There were no patients who had received any treatment before thyroid surgery. TCRdb re-clonotyped the PCR reads via MiXCR. Among tens of thousands of clones listed, 15% to 20% were seen once. The sequenced sample consisted of blood. This receptor was taken from a male donor with papillary thyroid cancer or a benign thyroid nodule (not recorded which). Some clones in this sample may be carry-over from other donors' samples. The gene calls are TRBV6-1 and TRBJ1-5, with 7 bases that match TRBD1. CDR3 DNA sequence: TGTGCCAGCAGTCTCCGACAGGGCGGTCAGCCCCAGCATTTT. Encoded protein: CASSLRQGGQPQHF.